A single sample gave rise to the 13 T cell receptor beta chains below, sequenced in a study of shared clonotypes between healthy human individuals. The protocol was immunoSEQ multiplex PCR, while the TCRdb copy is restricted to in-frame clones and leaves out a portion. The sample shows about 580,000 clones, roughly 98% of them seen only once. CD8 cells regarded as naive lacked CD45RO, were positively chosen for CCR7, and omitted terminally differentiated effector memory CD45RA+ cells. The sequenced sample was naive CD8+ T cells sorted from blood. Receptors originate from a young man in good health.

V and J are TRBV11-2 and TRBJ2-1, with 13 bases that match TRBD2. V lost 3 bases and J lost 15; bases outside the gene matches: 5. Germline CDR1 is SGHAT and CDR2 is FQNNGV. The CDR3 totals 13 residues. The CDR3 DNA reads TGTGCCAGCAGCTTCGGACTAGCGGGAGTCCTGTTCTTC. Its protein is CASSFGLAGVLFF.

V is TRBV9 and J is TRBJ2-3; weak D call: TRBD2 (6 bases). The CDR3 has 14 residues. The germline V and J ends were trimmed by 3 bases and 3 bases, with 11 bases remaining between them. Germline V gene sequence: CDR1 SGDLS, CDR2 YYNGEE. The CDR3 loop is CASSADRGTDTQYF. In DNA form, the CDR3 reads TGTGCCAGCAGCGCGGATCGGGGGACAGATACGCAGTATTTT.

This chain connects TRBV2 to TRBJ2-5, with 11 positions matching TRBD1. The V gene end was trimmed by 5 bases and the J gene end by 5 bases; junction bases not matched to a gene: 19. CDR1 is SNHLY and CDR2 is FYNNEI in the germline V gene. This CDR3 comprises 19 residues. The CDR3 coding sequence is TGTGCCAGCAGTTATACGGACAGGGGGCTTAGCCCCTTCCGGGAGACCCAGTACTTC. The encoded protein is CASSYTDRGLSPFRETQYF.

V usage is TRBV28 and J usage is TRBJ2-7; D ambiguous. Germline V gene data show CDR1 as MDHEN and CDR2 as SYDVKM. This CDR3 has 11 amino acids. Between the trimmed V and J ends, which lost 2 bases and 6 bases, there was a span of 5 bases. CDR3 protein: CASSLLSEQYF. Here the CDR3 DNA reads TGTGCCAGCAGTTTACTATCCGAGCAGTACTTC. Together with reference TRBV28 and TRBJ2-7, the CDR3 gives the full variable domain: DVKVTQSSRYLVKRTGEKVFLECVQDMDHENMFWYRQDPGLGLRLIYFSYDVKMKEKGDIPEGYSVSREKKERFSLILESASTNQTSMYLCASSLLSEQYFGPGTRLTVT.

The chain combines TRBV27 with TRBJ2-1, with 7 bases that match TRBD2. With V trimmed by 3 bases and J by 3 bases, 5 bases remained unmatched. The CDR3 sequence is 15 residues long. The germline gives CDR1 MNHEY, CDR2 SMNVEV (reference sequence). CDR3 sequence (DNA): TGTGCCAGCAGTTTTTGGGAGGGCCGCTACAATGAGCAGTTCTTC. Amino acid sequence: CASSFWEGRYNEQFF.

J is TRBJ2-3 and V is TRBV7-9; 8 positions agree with TRBD1. J gave up 3 bases and V 4 bases, and 9 bases lay outside the gene matches. This CDR3 comprises 16 residues. Germline loops: CDR1 SEHNR, CDR2 FQNEAQ (reference sequence). The CDR3 is CASSSMDRVRTDTQYF. DNA for the CDR3: TGTGCCAGCAGCTCCATGGACAGGGTACGGACAGATACGCAGTATTTT.

J is TRBJ1-1 and V is TRBV6-5; the match to TRBD1 covers 7 bases. The CDR3 sequence is 15 residues long. Germline V gives CDR1 MNHEY, CDR2 SVGAGI. Unmatched junction bases numbered 6, after V lost 4 bases and J lost 1 base. This CDR3 reads CASSSGQAWNTEAFF. CDR3 DNA: TGTGCCAGCAGTTCCGGACAGGCCTGGAACACTGAAGCTTTCTTT.

This chain connects TRBV5-6 to TRBJ2-3, with unresolved D. V lost 4 bases to trimming and J lost 1 base, with 4 bases between them. Germline V gives CDR1 SGHDT, CDR2 YYEEEE. The CDR3 spans 12 residues. The CDR3 here is CASSEGTDTQYF. Here the CDR3 DNA reads TGTGCCAGCAGCGAGGGCACAGATACGCAGTATTTT.

This rearrangement joins TRBV7-9 to TRBJ2-7; no firm D call. V lost 5 bases and J lost 2, with 13 bases in between. This CDR3 has 14 residues. From germline, CDR1 is SEHNR and CDR2 FQNEAQ (reference sequence). CDR3 loop: CASSQRGDPYEQYF. The CDR3 coding sequence is TGTGCCAGCAGCCAACGCGGTGACCCCTACGAGCAGTACTTC. The full variable domain, in which reference TRBV7-9 and TRBJ2-7 provide the parts outside the CDR3, is DTGVSQNPRHKITKRGQNVTFRCDPISEHNRLYWYRQTLGQGPEFLTYFQNEAQLEKSRLLSDRFSAERPKGSFSTLEIQRTEQGDSAMYLCASSQRGDPYEQYFGPGTRLTVT.

This clone was picked up one time. The chain carries TRBV28 and TRBJ2-7; 11 bases are shared with TRBD1. Germline-derived CDR1 and CDR2 are MDHEN and SYDVKM. Unmatched junction bases numbered 8, after V lost 6 bases and J lost 4 bases. This CDR3 has 15 residues. For the CDR3, the DNA is TGTGCCAGCAGGGTAGGACAGGGGGCTAGATACGAGCAGTACTTC. Translation gives CASRVGQGARYEQYF. Full variable domain (outside the CDR3, taken from reference TRBV28 and TRBJ2-7): DVKVTQSSRYLVKRTGEKVFLECVQDMDHENMFWYRQDPGLGLRLIYFSYDVKMKEKGDIPEGYSVSREKKERFSLILESASTNQTSMYLCASRVGQGARYEQYFGPGTRLTVT.

The CDR3 protein is CASSLTGDSSYEQYF. For the CDR3, the DNA is TGTGCCAGCAGTCTCACGGGGGACAGCTCCTACGAGCAGTACTTC. J is TRBJ2-7 and V is TRBV27; the D gene is possibly TRBD1 (7 bases). Trimming removed 5 bases from V and 0 bases from J, with 14 bases in between. Germline lookup yields CDR1 MNHEY and CDR2 SMNVEV (reference sequence). The CDR3 is 15 amino acids.

This chain uses TRBV4-1 with TRBJ2-5, with a possible D match to TRBD1 (6 bases). In germline, CDR1 is MGHRA, CDR2 YSYEKL. The CDR3 loop spans 14 amino acids. With 1 base removed from V and 5 bases from J, the gap between germline ends came to 11 bases. CDR3 amino acids: CASSQVQGRETQYF. CDR3 bases: TGCGCCAGCAGCCAAGTACAGGGTCGGGAGACCCAGTACTTC.

V and J are TRBV9 and TRBJ2-3; 11 bases fit TRBD2. Germline CDR1 and CDR2: SGDLS and YYNGEE. The junction had 8 bases not matched to a gene; V was cut back by 0 bases and J by 5 bases. The CDR3 is 17 residues long. The CDR3 DNA sequence: TGTGCCAGCAGCGTAGCTAGGCTAGCGGGAGGATTAGATACGCAGTATTTT. This sequence encodes CASSVARLAGGLDTQYF.